This T cell receptor beta chain was identified during a study of spatial heterogeneity in lung cancer. This clonotype was recorded a few times. Its antigen is not identified. It is likely a read error, because the conserved phenylalanine at the end of the CDR3 is missing. TCRdb reprocessed the 5' RACE reads via MiXCR and lists one record per CDR3 protein. The data contain 1,500 to 2,000 distinct CDR3 sequences, roughly 17% of them singletons. Trimming pared 3 bases from V and 12 bases from J, leaving 10 bases between. The germline gives CDR1 SGDLS, CDR2 YYNGEE. The CDR3 is made up of 12 amino acids. Study results and limitations: Higher tumor mutation counts went along with higher counts of expanded intratumoral alpha and beta TCRs.

The sample's time point: sample taken at primary tumor resection. The sample was lung tumor tissue, taken at surgery. The chain is built from TRBV9 and TRBJ1-6; no firm D call. This TCR derives from a female donor with early-stage non-small cell lung cancer. The CDR3 region has the DNA TGTGCCAGCAGCGCCACCTCCGGACCCCTCCACCTT. Translating it yields CASSATSGPLHL.